These 19 T cell receptor beta chains share one sample of origin, sequenced in a study of CD8 T cells in ankylosing spondylitis. MiXCR, applied by TCRdb to the 5' RACE reads, yields one record per CDR3 protein. This sample has approximately 88,000 distinct CDR3 sequences, with roughly 8.8% found just once. The sample consisted of blood, either unsorted or a sorted T cell fraction (not recorded which). These receptors came from a male donor with ankylosing spondylitis or in good health (not recorded which).

The V call is TRBV11-1, the J call TRBJ1-6; D not certain. There are 13 residues in the CDR3. In germline, CDR1 is SGHAT, CDR2 FQDESV (reference sequence). Trimming shortened V by 3 bases and J by 17 bases, and 17 bases separated the two germline ends. CDR3 sequence: CASSFQPLRSVHF. DNA of the CDR3: TGTGCCAGCAGCTTCCAACCGCTTCGCTCTGTCCACTTT.

In its sample, this clonotype was seen once. This may be a read error, as it is one base from a much larger clone. The chain combines TRBV7-7 with TRBJ2-3; tentative D call: TRBD2 (6 bases). The CDR3 runs to 13 residues. Germline assignment: CDR1 SSHAT and CDR2 FNYEAQ (reference sequence). The DNA for the CDR3 is TGTACTAGCAGCACGGACAACACAGATACGCAGTATTTT. Its protein is CTSSTDNTDTQYF.

This clonotype was recorded many times. The chain carries TRBV12-3 or TRBV12-4 and TRBJ2-3, with a possible D match to TRBD2 (6 bases). Trimming cost V 1 base and J 2 bases, with 10 bases left between them. This CDR3 is built from 15 residues. The CDR3 region has the DNA TGTGCCAGCAGTTTAGTGCTAGCGACCACAGATACGCAGTATTTT. Its translation is CASSLVLATTDTQYF.

The chain couples TRBV7-2 to TRBJ2-3; 8 nucleotides line up with TRBD2. Germline CDR1 reads SGHTA; CDR2 reads FQGNSA. The CDR3 sequence is 14 residues long. The V gene end was trimmed by 5 bases and the J gene end by 6 bases; junction bases not matched to a gene: 7. The CDR3 DNA follows: TGTGCCAGCAGCGAAGGACTAGCTTGGGATACGCAGTATTTT. Its protein product is CASSEGLAWDTQYF. Full variable domain (rest looked up from reference TRBV7-2 and TRBJ2-3): GAGVSQSPSNKVTEKGKDVELRCDPISGHTALYWYRQSLGQGLEFLIYFQGNSAPDKSGLPSDRFSAERTGGSVSTLTIQRTQQEDSAVYLCASSEGLAWDTQYFGPGTRLTVL.

A note on this clonotype: A clone one base away is much larger, so this may be a read error. The chain couples TRBV12-3 or TRBV12-4 to TRBJ2-2; D is unresolved. This CDR3 has 13 amino acids. Here the CDR3 reads CVSTTTNTGELFF. As DNA, the CDR3 is TGTGTCAGCACCACGACGAACACCGGGGAGCTGTTTTTT.

This clonotype has a count of ten or more. V and J are TRBV28 and TRBJ1-1; D is uncertain. CDR1 MDHEN and CDR2 SYDVKM come from the germline V gene. This CDR3 is built from 11 residues. Deletions cut 5 bases from V and 6 bases from J, with 7 bases between. The CDR3 loop is CASSLSPEAFF. CDR3 bases: TGTGCCAGCAGTCTCAGCCCTGAAGCTTTCTTT.

This clonotype was seen a handful of times. At one of its ends the junction is not consistent with the germline gene, which may arise from a read error. The genes are TRBV2 and TRBJ1-2, with D possibly TRBD1 on 6 matching bases. The germline V gene encodes CDR1 SNHLY and CDR2 FYNNEI. This CDR3 comprises 13 residues. The CDR3 protein is CASSDGGPMRVAF. In nucleotides, the CDR3 is TGTGCCAGCAGTGATGGGGGGCCGATGAGGGTTGCCTTC.

There are many counts of this clonotype. The rearrangement joins TRBV28 to TRBJ2-1; D gene unclear. This CDR3 is built from 15 residues. The V gene lost 6 bases and the J gene lost 0 bases, with 12 bases spanning the gap. In germline, CDR1 is MDHEN, CDR2 SYDVKM. CDR3 nucleotide sequence: TGTGCCAGCAGCTCTGGGTCGAGCTCCTACAATGAGCAGTTCTTC. Its protein product is CASSSGSSSYNEQFF.

The chain carries TRBV18 and TRBJ2-7, with TRBD2 as a possible D gene (5 bases). CDR3 length equals 19 residues. Germline CDR1 is KGHSH and CDR2 is LQKENI. The ends were cut back, 3 bases at V and 4 bases at J, with 28 bases in the middle. The CDR3 sequence: CASSPAVEAADGVLYEQYF. For the CDR3, the DNA is TGTGCCAGCTCACCGGCTGTCGAGGCGGCTGACGGGGTGTTATACGAGCAGTACTTC.

This chain connects TRBV28 to TRBJ2-1; weak D call: TRBD1 (6 bases). V lost 6 bases and J lost 7, with 13 bases in between. CDR1 MDHEN and CDR2 SYDVKM come from the germline V gene. The CDR3 is 13 amino acids. The CDR3 here is CASSLLQGNEQFF. In DNA form, the CDR3 reads TGTGCCAGCAGCCTATTACAGGGAAATGAGCAGTTCTTC.

This clonotype was recorded at least ten times. This chain links TRBV5-1 with TRBJ2-5; 13 bases are a match to TRBD2. The CDR3 runs 16 residues. The V gene end was trimmed by 3 bases and the J gene end by 4 bases; junction bases not matched to a gene: 6. Germline V CDR1 and CDR2: SGHRS, YFSETQ. The CDR3 loop is CASSYGTSGARETQYF. The CDR3 nucleotides are TGCGCCAGCAGCTACGGGACTAGCGGGGCTAGAGAGACCCAGTACTTC.

This clonotype has a count of ten or more. The genes are TRBV13 and TRBJ2-1; 8 positions match TRBD1. The CDR3 covers 13 residues. Germline lookup yields CDR1 PRHDT and CDR2 FYEKMQ (reference sequence). V dropped 8 bases and J dropped 5; count of bases not matched to a gene: 5. The CDR3 bases are TGTGCCAGCCGGGACAGGCTTAACAATGAGCAGTTCTTC. Encoded protein: CASRDRLNNEQFF.

This clonotype occurred many times. The V and J genes are TRBV3-1 and TRBJ1-1; possibly TRBD1 for D (6 bases). CDR1 LGHDT and CDR2 YNNKEL come from the germline V gene (reference sequence). The CDR3 length is 16 residues. V was clipped by 4 bases and J by 5 bases, with 20 bases between them. Written as DNA, the CDR3 is TGTGCCAGCAGCCCGGGGATGTCCTCAGGGGTAACTGAAGCTTTCTTT. Translated, it gives CASSPGMSSGVTEAFF.

This clonotype occurred many times. The chain carries TRBV15 and TRBJ2-1, with 7 nucleotides matching TRBD1. J gave up 4 bases and V 3 bases, and 3 bases lay outside the gene matches. Germline assignment: CDR1 LNHNV and CDR2 YYDKDF (reference sequence). The CDR3 length is 14 residues. CDR3 bases: TGTGCCACCAGCAGGACAGGGATGTACAATGAGCAGTTCTTC. This translates into CATSRTGMYNEQFF.

This clonotype showed up many times. The chain carries TRBV20-1 and TRBJ2-1, with 8 bases lining up with TRBD2. Germline loops: CDR1 DFQATT, CDR2 SNEGSKA (reference sequence). Trimming at V came to 4 bases and at J to 5 bases, leaving 4 bases not matched to a gene. The length of the CDR3 is 13 residues. The CDR3 sequence: CSATRGEDNEQFF. CDR3 sequence (DNA): TGCAGTGCTACGCGGGGGGAAGACAATGAGCAGTTCTTC.

This clonotype was observed a handful of times. CDR3 residues: CASRGWTSYNEQFF. As DNA, the CDR3 is TGTGCCAGCAGAGGGTGGACTTCCTACAATGAGCAGTTCTTC. The chain recombines TRBV11-2 with TRBJ2-1, with D possibly TRBD2 on 5 matching bases. V shed 6 bases and J shed 1 base, with 10 bases lying between them. CDR1 and CDR2 (germline): SGHAT, FQNNGV. The CDR3 totals 14 residues.

This clonotype was recorded a few times. V is TRBV11-2 and J is TRBJ2-7, with D maybe TRBD1 (6 bases). The V end was cut by 2 bases, the J end by 7 bases, with 27 bases between. The CDR3 extends over 18 amino acids. CDR1 and CDR2 (germline): SGHAT, FQNNGV. CDR3 in amino acids: CASSLRIPQGRGFGEQYF. DNA of the CDR3: TGTGCCAGCAGCTTAAGAATACCTCAGGGGAGAGGTTTTGGTGAGCAGTACTTC.

This clonotype was recorded many times. The V call is TRBV7-9, the J call TRBJ2-1; D may be TRBD2 (6 bases). V dropped 5 bases and J dropped 5 bases, with 16 bases sitting between them. Germline lookup yields CDR1 SEHNR and CDR2 FQNEAQ (reference sequence). The CDR3 length is 15 residues. CDR3 nucleotide sequence: TGTGCCAGCAGCAGTACCGGGAGTACGAACAATGAGCAGTTCTTC. This gives the protein CASSSTGSTNNEQFF.

This clonotype was picked up many times. This rearrangement joins TRBV5-1 to TRBJ1-4; D remains unclear. Deletions cut 1 base from V and 4 bases from J, with 11 bases between. This CDR3 comprises 15 residues. Germline V gene lookup returns CDR1 SGHRS and CDR2 YFSETQ. DNA of the CDR3: TGCGCCAGCAGCTTGAGAACCGCTGATAATGAAAAACTGTTTTTT. As protein: CASSLRTADNEKLFF.